These 20 T cell receptor beta chains came from one sample sequenced in a study of cytomegalovirus exposure and HLA in healthy donors. The PCR had 60 Vbeta and 13 Jbeta primers. Using immunoSEQ multiplex PCR, the repertoire was profiled, and TCRdb retains in-frame clones only, with some absent. In the table there are around 140,000 clones, roughly four fifths of which are singletons. Sequencing input: PBMCs. Receptors were obtained from an older woman in good health and CMV-seronegative.

The rearrangement joins TRBV27 to TRBJ2-2; TRBD1 is a possible D gene (6 bases). The V gene's germline CDR1 is MNHEY and CDR2 SMNVEV (reference sequence). CDR3 length equals 17 residues. Trimming took off 5 bases at V and 3 bases at J, with 19 bases between the two ends. The CDR3 bases are TGTGCCAGCAGTCCAAGACAAGGGGCAGGGGACACCGGGGAGCTGTTTTTT. This translates into CASSPRQGAGDTGELFF.

V and J are TRBV6-5 and TRBJ2-1, with 12 nucleotides matching TRBD2. The germline V gene encodes CDR1 MNHEY and CDR2 SVGAGI. Losses at the gene ends were 6 bases for V and 7 bases for J; bases not matched to a gene: 7. The CDR3 consists of 15 residues. The CDR3 is CASRATGLAGNEQFF. The CDR3 nucleotides read TGTGCCAGCAGAGCCACGGGACTAGCGGGTAATGAGCAGTTCTTC.

As to this clone: Other DNA variants within this sample encode the same CDR3. V gene TRBV6-5 combines with J gene TRBJ2-1; 10 bases match TRBD2. V lost 4 bases and J lost 2; bases outside the gene matches: 2. CDR3 size: 15 residues. Germline CDR1 and CDR2: MNHEY and SVGAGI. CDR3 protein: CASSLSGRAYNEQFF. The CDR3 DNA follows: TGTGCCAGCAGTTTAAGCGGGAGGGCCTACAATGAGCAGTTCTTC.

The V gene is TRBV5-1, the J gene TRBJ2-1; D unresolved. V gave up 2 bases and J gave up 8 bases, with 11 bases separating them. Germline V gene sequence: CDR1 SGHRS, CDR2 YFSETQ. This CDR3 region has 13 residues. CDR3 in DNA: TGCGCCAGCAGCTTTTCGCCAGGCCATGAGCAGTTCTTC. The encoded protein is CASSFSPGHEQFF.

The chain carries TRBV10-2 and TRBJ2-7, with D maybe TRBD1 (7 bases). The CDR3 contains 15 residues. The V gene lost 1 base and the J gene lost 1 base, with 11 bases spanning the gap. Germline assignment: CDR1 WSHSY and CDR2 SAAADI. The CDR3 DNA reads TGCGCCAGCAGTGAGTTCCAGGGGGGATCCTACGAGCAGTACTTC. It yields the protein CASSEFQGGSYEQYF.

This rearrangement joins TRBV5-6 to TRBJ2-5; D gene ambiguous. V lost 3 bases and J lost 5, with 17 bases in between. Germline V gives CDR1 SGHDT, CDR2 YYEEEE. The CDR3 totals 15 residues. In DNA form, the CDR3 reads TGTGCCAGCAGCTGGAGCGAATTGACTGGCGAGACCCAGTACTTC. Its protein is CASSWSELTGETQYF.

As for this clone: A junction boundary mismatches the germline segment, possibly from a read error. This sequence joins TRBV7-9 and TRBJ2-3; D remains unclear. The V gene's germline CDR1 is SEHNR and CDR2 FQNEAQ (reference sequence). The CDR3 is 15 residues long. CDR3 nucleotide sequence: TGTTCCAGCAGCTTAGCTGGAGCCGGCACAGATACGCAGTATTTT. Residues: CSSSLAGAGTDTQYF. Together with reference TRBV7-9 and TRBJ2-3, the CDR3 gives the full variable domain: DTGVSQNPRHKITKRGQNVTFRCDPISEHNRLYWYRQTLGQGPEFLTYFQNEAQLEKSRLLSDRFSAERPKGSFSTLEIQRTEQGDSAMYLCSSSLAGAGTDTQYFGPGTRLTVL.

The rearrangement joins TRBV25-1 to TRBJ2-1; 10 nucleotides align to TRBD2. This CDR3 is 15 amino acids long. Germline loops: CDR1 MGHDK, CDR2 SYGVNS. Trimming cost V 0 bases and J 4 bases; bases outside gene matches: 0. The CDR3 spells CASSEYSGRYNEQFF. The CDR3 nucleotides read TGTGCCAGCAGTGAATATAGCGGGAGGTACAATGAGCAGTTCTTC.

This clone occurred a few times. This chain uses TRBV5-5 with TRBJ2-7; 11 bases agree with TRBD2. The V gene's germline CDR1 is SGHKS and CDR2 YYEKEE (reference sequence). This CDR3 has 14 residues. The J segment lost 3 bases and the V segment lost 4 bases, leaving 3 bases of the junction unmatched. Here the CDR3 DNA reads TGTGCCAGCAGCCTGACTAGCGGGGACTACGAGCAGTACTTC. This codes for CASSLTSGDYEQYF.

This chain connects TRBV7-2 to TRBJ2-7, with 9 bases lining up with TRBD2. With 6 bases clipped from V and 6 bases from J, the junction kept 12 bases outside the gene matches. CDR1 and CDR2 (germline): SGHTA, FQGNSA. The CDR3 spans 15 residues. DNA of the CDR3: TGTGCCAGCAGACCAGGGGGGCGGGAGGGCCGCGAGCAGTACTTC. It is translated as CASRPGGREGREQYF.

The chain joins TRBV10-3 to TRBJ2-7; 9 positions agree with TRBD1. With V trimmed by 9 bases and J by 6 bases, 9 bases remained unmatched. The germline V gene has CDR1 ENHRY and CDR2 SYGVKD. CDR3 size: 13 residues. This CDR3 is CAIAGTGSVEQYF. CDR3 nucleotides: TGTGCCATAGCCGGGACAGGGTCCGTCGAGCAGTACTTC.

This clone was seen only a few times. The chain recombines TRBV9 with TRBJ2-1, with 7 bases lining up with TRBD1. Germline loops: CDR1 SGDLS, CDR2 YYNGEE. This CDR3 has 13 amino acids. V was pared by 4 bases and J by 5 bases, with 3 bases of the junction left unmatched. The CDR3 reads CASSPTGHNEQFF. For the CDR3, the DNA is TGTGCCAGCAGCCCGACAGGGCACAATGAGCAGTTCTTC.

About this clone: Other nucleotide sequences from this sample produce the same CDR3. CDR3 DNA: TGCAGCGTTGAGCGGGGTAGCTCCTACGAGCAGTACTTC. As protein: CSVERGSSYEQYF. The V and J genes are TRBV29-1 and TRBJ2-7; a possible D gene is TRBD2 (6 bases). The germline V and J ends were trimmed by 3 bases and 0 bases, with 9 bases remaining between them. The germline gives CDR1 SQVTM, CDR2 ANQGSEA. There are 13 residues in the CDR3.

The chain links TRBV9 to TRBJ1-3; a weak D match, TRBD1 (5 bases). The CDR3 runs 16 residues. Trimming removed 0 bases at V and 0 bases at J, with 10 bases between. CDR1 and CDR2 from the germline V gene are SGDLS and YYNGEE. Here the CDR3 reads CASSVVPGPSGNTIYF. The CDR3 DNA is TGTGCCAGCAGCGTAGTCCCAGGGCCCTCTGGAAACACCATATATTTT.

The chain recombines TRBV4-2 with TRBJ2-5; 9 bases agree with TRBD2. The CDR3 loop spans 16 amino acids. V gave up 4 bases and J gave up 1 base; unmatched junction bases: 7. Germline V gene lookup returns CDR1 LGHNA and CDR2 YNFKEQ. The DNA for the CDR3 is TGTGCCAGCAGCCCATATAGCGGGGGAGCCCAAGAGACCCAGTACTTC. Protein sequence: CASSPYSGGAQETQYF.

The table lists this clone with a few counts. The chain combines TRBV4-1 with TRBJ2-7; TRBD1 might be the D (7 bases). Trimming removed 6 bases at V and 5 bases at J, with 14 bases between. Looked up from germline, CDR1 is MGHRA and CDR2 is YSYEKL. This CDR3 spans 13 amino acids. CDR3 sequence (DNA): TGCGCCAGCAGGGGGGGACAGCCCAACGAGCAGTACTTC. Its protein product is CASRGGQPNEQYF.

The CDR3 sequence: CASSLTKNRGYGYTF. The CDR3 coding sequence is TGTGCCAGCAGTTTGACAAAAAATAGGGGCTATGGCTACACCTTC. The genes are TRBV27 and TRBJ1-2, with D possibly being TRBD1 (5 bases). Germline V CDR1 and CDR2: MNHEY, SMNVEV (reference sequence). There are 15 residues in the CDR3. V lost 3 bases to trimming and J lost 4 bases, with 15 bases between them.

This sequence joins TRBV7-9 and TRBJ2-1; tentatively, D is TRBD2 (5 bases). CDR1 and CDR2 (germline): SEHNR, FQNEAQ (reference sequence). The CDR3 contains 13 residues. Trimming took 4 bases from V and 7 from J, leaving 11 bases between them. DNA for the CDR3: TGTGCCAGCAGCTCAGACTATTCTAATGAGCAGTTCTTC. Its protein is CASSSDYSNEQFF.

This clone was counted only a few times. The rearrangement links TRBV6-1 to TRBJ1-2; 10 bases match TRBD1. Germline V CDR1 and CDR2: MNHNS, SASEGT. The CDR3 covers 15 residues. The V gene end was trimmed by 1 base and the J gene end by 4 bases; junction bases not matched to a gene: 3. Written as DNA, the CDR3 is TGTGCCAGCAGTGAAGGGACAGGGGGGATCTATGGCTACACCTTC. Its translation is CASSEGTGGIYGYTF.

The chain carries TRBV7-3 and TRBJ2-5; D might be TRBD2 (7 bases). Germline V gene data show CDR1 as SGHTA and CDR2 as FQGTGA. CDR3 length equals 14 residues. V shed 4 bases and J shed 5 bases, with 14 bases lying between them. The CDR3 region has the DNA TGTGCCAGCAGCTGGGGGGGCGGCGGTGAGACCCAGTACTTC. Its translation is CASSWGGGGETQYF.